Included here is one T cell receptor beta chain sequence, with context. The sample is drawn from a study of OX40 agonist ivuxolimab in advanced cancers. This table comes from immunoSEQ multiplex PCR, and its TCRdb copy is limited to in-frame clones, with some not included. Found here are tens of thousands of clones, 80% to 90% of them singletons; the top ten hold 0.33%. The CDR3 is 13 residues long. Germline loops: CDR1 SNHLY, CDR2 FYNNEI. V was clipped by 5 bases and J by 5 bases, with 12 bases between them. Sequencing used CD4+ or CD8+ T cells sorted from blood, obtained in a trial of the OX40 agonist ivuxolimab. The chain links TRBV2 to TRBJ2-5; D is unclear. The receptor's source is an adult with an advanced solid tumor such as melanoma, head and neck, liver or kidney cancer. The CDR3, as DNA: TGTGCCAGCAGTCCTGTATCTCGGGAGACCCAGTACTTC. It is translated as CASSPVSRETQYF.